The 31 T cell receptor beta chains reported below all come from one sample, sequenced in a study of control samples from healthy donors and cancer patients. Assay used: immunoSEQ multiplex PCR; TCRdb lists only in-frame clones, some missing. The table has about 75,000 clones, around 94% seen once; the top ten hold roughly 6.2%. Sequenced sample: blood. The receptors here all came from a middle-aged woman in good health.

V is TRBV18 and J is TRBJ2-1; 11 positions match TRBD2. CDR1 and CDR2 (germline): KGHSH, LQKENI. Trimming took 4 bases from V and 7 from J; bases not matched to a gene: 9. The CDR3 loop spans 16 amino acids. The CDR3 is CASSLPSGGIRNEQFF. The CDR3 nucleotides read TGTGCCAGCTCACTACCTAGCGGGGGGATCCGGAATGAGCAGTTCTTC.

The chain joins TRBV28 to TRBJ1-4; 12 bases are shared with TRBD1. Germline trimming cut 4 bases from V and 8 bases from J; bases unmatched to any gene: 5. The CDR3 totals 15 residues. The germline gives CDR1 MDHEN, CDR2 SYDVKM. CDR3 DNA sequence: TGTGCCAGCAGTTCTGCAGGGACAGGGGGCGAAAAACTGTTTTTT. Translation: CASSSAGTGGEKLFF.

The J gene is TRBJ2-1, the V gene TRBV6-2 or TRBV6-3, with D unresolved. CDR1 is MNHEY and CDR2 is SVGEGT in the germline V gene. The CDR3 extends over 15 amino acids. Between the trimmed V and J ends, which lost 2 bases and 2 bases, there was a span of 10 bases. The CDR3 nucleotides read TGTGCCAGCAGTTACAATGGCCCAGCCTACAATGAGCAGTTCTTC. The encoded protein is CASSYNGPAYNEQFF.

The chain joins TRBV10-3 to TRBJ1-1; D might be TRBD1 (5 bases). The germline CDR1 and CDR2 sequences are ENHRY and SYGVKD. The V gene lost 7 bases and the J gene lost 4 bases, with 13 bases spanning the gap. CDR3 length equals 13 residues. CDR3 protein: CAIMGTTATEAFF. The CDR3 nucleotides read TGTGCCATCATGGGGACGACGGCCACTGAAGCTTTCTTT.

This chain connects TRBV4-2 to TRBJ1-1; D gene unclear. Trimming took 1 base from V and 0 from J, leaving 9 bases between them. This CDR3 contains 15 residues. Germline assignment: CDR1 LGHNA and CDR2 YNFKEQ. The chain's CDR3 is CASSQVGGLNTEAFF. As DNA, the CDR3 is TGTGCCAGCAGCCAAGTCGGCGGGTTGAACACTGAAGCTTTCTTT.

V is TRBV4-1 and J is TRBJ1-5, with D possibly TRBD1 on 6 matching bases. This CDR3 contains 16 residues. V was pared by 3 bases and J by 0 bases, with 12 bases between. CDR1 is MGHRA and CDR2 is YSYEKL in the germline V gene. The chain's CDR3 is CASSHLQGYSNQPQHF. DNA for the CDR3: TGCGCCAGCAGCCATCTACAGGGCTATAGCAATCAGCCCCAGCATTTT.

V and J are TRBV6-5 and TRBJ2-1; D perhaps matches TRBD2 (6 bases). Trimming shortened V by 6 bases and J by 6 bases, and 18 bases separated the two germline ends. This CDR3 has 15 amino acids. Germline assignment: CDR1 MNHEY and CDR2 SVGAGI. The CDR3 DNA reads TGTGCCAGCAGAAGACTAGTCACTTTCGCCAATGAGCAGTTCTTC. It encodes CASRRLVTFANEQFF.

The chain links TRBV7-8 to TRBJ2-7; TRBD1 might be the D (5 bases). Trimming took 2 bases from V and 6 from J, leaving 17 bases between them. The CDR3 covers 15 residues. Germline CDR1 and CDR2: SGHVS and FQNEAQ. CDR3 sequence reads: CASSLSRPWQGEQYF. DNA of the CDR3: TGTGCCAGCAGCTTAAGTCGACCCTGGCAGGGCGAGCAGTACTTC.

The CDR3 loop is CASSQEFMAGGNEKLFF. Written as DNA, the CDR3 is TGCGCCAGCAGCCAAGAGTTCATGGCAGGGGGTAATGAAAAACTGTTTTTT. The chain couples TRBV4-3 to TRBJ1-4; TRBD1 aligns across 7 bases. The CDR3 is made up of 17 amino acids. CDR1 and CDR2 from the germline V gene are LGHNA and YSLEER. V lost 0 bases to trimming and J lost 4 bases; unmatched junction nucleotides: 8.

V usage is TRBV2 and J usage is TRBJ1-1; TRBD1 is a possible D gene (5 bases). With 1 base removed from V and 4 bases from J, the gap between germline ends came to 13 bases. The CDR3 covers 15 residues. Germline CDR1 and CDR2: SNHLY and FYNNEI. The CDR3: CASSEGGSRVTEAFF. CDR3 bases: TGTGCCAGCAGTGAAGGGGGCTCTCGCGTCACTGAAGCTTTCTTT.

This clone came up a few times. This chain uses TRBV7-9 with TRBJ2-3; D is unresolved. Germline V CDR1 and CDR2: SEHNR, FQNEAQ (reference sequence). V lost 5 bases and J lost 4, with 19 bases in between. The length of the CDR3 is 16 residues. The CDR3 DNA is TGTGCCAGCAGCCCATGGCTAGGACCCCCGGCAGATACGCAGTATTTT. Its protein product is CASSPWLGPPADTQYF.

V and J are TRBV5-6 and TRBJ1-1; TRBD1 agrees at 9 bases. The junction had 6 bases not matched to a gene; V was cut back by 0 bases and J by 3 bases. The CDR3 totals 16 residues. Germline-derived CDR1 and CDR2 are SGHDT and YYEEEE. The CDR3 protein is CASSLDPDRGDTEAFF. The CDR3 DNA follows: TGTGCCAGCAGCTTGGACCCTGACAGGGGGGACACTGAAGCTTTCTTT.

The chain recombines TRBV19 with TRBJ2-3; 9 bases fit TRBD2. CDR3 size: 14 residues. The germline gives CDR1 LNHDA, CDR2 SQIVND (reference sequence). With V trimmed by 5 bases and J by 4 bases, 4 bases remained unmatched. CDR3 sequence: CASSVAGVPDTQYF. CDR3 nucleotides: TGTGCCAGTAGTGTAGCGGGGGTCCCAGATACGCAGTATTTT.

The genes are TRBV27 and TRBJ1-2; the D is unclear. The CDR3 consists of 13 residues. The germline CDR1 and CDR2 sequences are MNHEY and SMNVEV (reference sequence). V was cut by 3 bases and J by 1 base, with 6 bases left in between. CDR3 DNA: TGTGCCAGCAGTTTCCGTGATAACTATGGCTACACCTTC. This gives the protein CASSFRDNYGYTF.

V gene TRBV11-3 combines with J gene TRBJ2-7, with 8 positions matching TRBD1. The CDR3 is 14 amino acids. Germline V lookup: CDR1 SGHNT, CDR2 YENEEA. V trimming: 3 bases; J trimming: 2 bases; junction bases outside the gene matches: 3. The CDR3 DNA reads as TGTGCCAGCAGCTTTGCGACAGGGGCCTACGAGCAGTACTTC. It codes for CASSFATGAYEQYF.

The chain couples TRBV7-9 to TRBJ2-7; D is possibly TRBD2 (5 bases). Trimming removed 5 bases from V and 3 bases from J, with 8 bases in between. The CDR3 contains 12 residues. Per the germline V gene, CDR1 is SEHNR and CDR2 is FQNEAQ (reference sequence). The CDR3 bases are TGTGCCAGCAGCGGGAGAAGCTACGAGCAGTACTTC. Translating gives CASSGRSYEQYF.

The chain has TRBV7-2 and TRBJ2-7, with 7 nucleotides matching TRBD2. With 2 bases clipped from V and 1 base from J, the junction kept 5 bases outside the gene matches. Germline CDR1 and CDR2: SGHTA and FQGNSA. CDR3 length: 15 amino acids. The CDR3 DNA is TGTGCCAGCAGCTTATGGGCTAGCGGTTCCTACGAGCAGTACTTC. This gives the protein CASSLWASGSYEQYF.

The gene calls are TRBV7-8 and TRBJ2-5; no reliable D call. This CDR3 has 16 amino acids. V was clipped by 3 bases and J by 1 base, with 15 bases between them. CDR1 is SGHVS, CDR2 FQNEAQ, per germline. The CDR3 is CASSFLARTAQETQYF. CDR3 coding DNA: TGTGCCAGCAGCTTCTTAGCTCGAACAGCCCAAGAGACCCAGTACTTC.

This chain uses TRBV28 with TRBJ1-6; D perhaps matches TRBD1 (6 bases). This CDR3 region has 13 residues. The ends were cut back, 6 bases at V and 13 bases at J, with 16 bases in the middle. Germline loops: CDR1 MDHEN, CDR2 SYDVKM. The CDR3 reads CASRTAGVSPLHF. The DNA for the CDR3 is TGTGCCAGCAGAACAGCAGGGGTTTCGCCCCTCCACTTT.

The genes are TRBV23-1 and TRBJ2-5, with TRBD2 identical over 7 bases. TRBV23-1 is designated an ORF whose function remains uncertain. The CDR3 runs to 15 residues. V lost 0 bases, J lost 2 bases, and 3 bases stayed unmatched. Here the CDR3 DNA reads TGCGCCAGCAGTCAATCGGAGGGAGGGCAAGAGACCCAGTACTTC. Translation: CASSQSEGGQETQYF.

The chain couples TRBV13 to TRBJ1-1, with a possible D match to TRBD1 (5 bases). Germline CDR1 and CDR2: PRHDT and FYEKMQ (reference sequence). With 5 bases removed from V and 2 bases from J, the gap between germline ends came to 12 bases. This CDR3 spans 14 amino acids. The CDR3 loop is CASSPRDRNTEAFF. In DNA form, the CDR3 reads TGTGCCAGCAGCCCGAGAGACAGAAACACTGAAGCTTTCTTT. Drawing the rest from reference TRBV13 and TRBJ1-1, the complete variable domain is AAGVIQSPRHLIKEKRETATLKCYPIPRHDTVYWYQQGPGQDPQFLISFYEKMQSDKGSIPDRFSAQQFSDYHSELNMSSLELGDSALYFCASSPRDRNTEAFFGQGTRLTVV.

The V gene is TRBV5-1, the J gene TRBJ2-6; tentative D call: TRBD1 (6 bases). Deletions cut 0 bases from V and 4 bases from J, with 11 bases between. The V gene's germline CDR1 is SGHRS and CDR2 YFSETQ. This CDR3 comprises 16 residues. CDR3 DNA sequence: TGCGCCAGCAGCTTGGTAGGGGGAACCGGGGCCAACGTCCTGACTTTC. Its translation is CASSLVGGTGANVLTF.

The V and J genes are TRBV18 and TRBJ2-7; maybe TRBD1 (6 bases). From germline, CDR1 is KGHSH and CDR2 LQKENI. The CDR3 is 15 amino acids. V was shortened by 2 bases and J by 6 bases, with 17 bases between the two germline ends. CDR3 sequence: CASSPEARGVGEQYF. The CDR3 DNA is TGTGCCAGCTCACCAGAGGCCAGGGGTGTAGGCGAGCAGTACTTC.

This rearrangement joins TRBV6-1 to TRBJ2-6; TRBD2 is a possible D gene (6 bases). The CDR3 spans 15 residues. V gave up 2 bases and J gave up 2 bases, with 7 bases separating them. Germline CDR1 is MNHNS and CDR2 is SASEGT. The CDR3 nucleotides are TGTGCCAGCAGTGAATCGGGGGCTGGGGCCAACGTCCTGACTTTC. Protein product: CASSESGAGANVLTF.

V usage is TRBV28 and J usage is TRBJ1-2; D call uncertain. There are 15 residues in the CDR3. Germline assignment: CDR1 MDHEN and CDR2 SYDVKM. The V end lost 6 bases, the J end lost 1 base, and 15 bases lay between the germline ends. This CDR3 reads CASRTGLGHNYGYTF. DNA for the CDR3: TGTGCCAGCAGAACCGGACTGGGTCATAACTATGGCTACACCTTC.

V and J are TRBV6-1 and TRBJ1-1; no clear D gene. V lost 2 bases and J lost 5, with 15 bases in between. The CDR3 totals 15 residues. CDR1 is MNHNS, CDR2 SASEGT, per germline. CDR3 nucleotide sequence: TGTGCCAGCAGTGAACGGGGTGTTGGTGGTACTGAAGCTTTCTTT. Residues: CASSERGVGGTEAFF.

The genes are TRBV4-2 and TRBJ1-1; D uncertain. The CDR3 spans 13 residues. In germline, CDR1 is LGHNA, CDR2 YNFKEQ. The V end was cut by 4 bases, the J end by 5 bases, with 11 bases between. The CDR3 sequence: CASSPGEGTEAFF. The DNA for the CDR3 is TGTGCCAGCAGCCCCGGGGAGGGTACTGAAGCTTTCTTT.

CDR3 nucleotide sequence: TGTGCCAGCAGCCCCTCGGAGGGACAGGCCCTTCACCCCTATGGCTACACCTTC. Protein: CASSPSEGQALHPYGYTF. The rearrangement links TRBV14 to TRBJ1-2; 8 bases are a match to TRBD1. Germline trimming cut 4 bases from V and 4 bases from J; bases unmatched to any gene: 17. Germline V gives CDR1 SGHDN, CDR2 FVKESK. The length of the CDR3 is 18 residues.

The gene calls are TRBV15 and TRBJ1-2; 8 bases match TRBD1. The CDR3 sequence is 17 residues long. Unmatched junction bases numbered 15, after V lost 1 base and J lost 8 bases. Germline lookup yields CDR1 LNHNV and CDR2 YYDKDF (reference sequence). CDR3 amino acids: CATSRGERTGRLVGYTF. The CDR3 DNA reads TGTGCCACCAGCAGAGGGGAGAGGACAGGGAGGTTGGTCGGCTACACCTTC.

V is TRBV12-5 and J is TRBJ2-2, with TRBD2 matching 10 bases. There are 13 residues in the CDR3. Germline V gives CDR1 LGHNT, CDR2 FRNRAP. The CDR3 loop reads CASSGGNTGELFF. The CDR3, as DNA: TGTGCCTCTAGCGGGGGTAACACCGGGGAGCTGTTTTTT. Full variable domain (missing parts from reference TRBV12-5 and TRBJ2-2): DARVTQTPRHKVTEMGQEVTMRCQPILGHNTVFWYRQTMMQGLELLAYFRNRAPLDDSGMPKDRFSAEMPDATLATLKIQPSEPRDSAVYFCASSGGNTGELFFGEGSRLTVL.

The genes are TRBV5-1 and TRBJ1-1; D uncertain. Looked up from germline, CDR1 is SGHRS and CDR2 is YFSETQ. The CDR3 totals 13 residues. The ends were cut back, 4 bases at V and 1 base at J, with 8 bases in the middle. The CDR3 DNA reads as TGCGCCAGCAGCCCGCTGGGGAACACTGAAGCTTTCTTT. This encodes CASSPLGNTEAFF.